The 18 T cell receptor beta chains below come from one sample, sequenced in a study of T cell repertoires in cytomegalovirus infection. No antigens are known for them. TCRdb recomputed calls from the reads with MiXCR, one row per CDR3 protein. The repertoire holds about 830,000 distinct CDR3 sequences, with 32% as singletons. The sequencing here drew on cultured CD8+ T cells from PBMCs, taken from culture after CMV antigen stimulation. The receptor source for this set is a human donor in good health (CMV status not recorded). Some clones in this sample may be carry-over from other donors' samples.

The chain has TRBV10-2 and TRBJ1-6, with 11 bases matching TRBD1. Trimming at V came to 6 bases and at J to 2 bases, leaving 6 bases not matched to a gene. The CDR3 runs 17 residues. Per germline, CDR1 WSHSY and CDR2 SAAADI. CDR3 in amino acids: CASRKGQGATYNSPLHF. As DNA, the CDR3 is TGCGCCAGCAGAAAAGGACAGGGGGCCACCTATAATTCACCCCTCCACTTT.

This clonotype was detected a few times. The chain has TRBV20-1 and TRBJ2-7; 7 bases agree with TRBD1. CDR1 and CDR2 from the germline V gene are DFQATT and SNEGSKA (reference sequence). The CDR3 spans 17 residues. J gave up 2 bases and V 1 base, and 14 bases lay outside the gene matches. CDR3 coding DNA: TGCAGTGCTAGAGGAGACTCCGGGCAGGGGGTCACCTACGAGCAGTACGTC. It translates to CSARGDSGQGVTYEQYV.

V usage is TRBV9 and J usage is TRBJ1-2; 8 nucleotides line up with TRBD1. Germline V gene data show CDR1 as SGDLS and CDR2 as YYNGEE. Germline trimming cut 1 base from V and 11 bases from J; bases unmatched to any gene: 4. CDR3 length equals 12 residues. The CDR3 region is CASSVPGGFYTF. In DNA form, the CDR3 reads TGTGCCAGCAGCGTACCAGGGGGCTTTTACACCTTC.

The chain joins TRBV28 to TRBJ2-6, with D possibly being TRBD1 (6 bases). The CDR3 runs to 16 residues. V lost 5 bases to trimming and J lost 3 bases, with 14 bases between them. The germline V gene has CDR1 MDHEN and CDR2 SYDVKM. Written as DNA, the CDR3 is TGTGCCAGCAGTGATCTACAGGGCTTTGGGGCCAACGTCCTGACTTTC. It encodes CASSDLQGFGANVLTF.

This clonotype was seen ten or more times. The chain combines TRBV7-9 with TRBJ2-1; either TRBD1 or TRBD2 may fit D (6 bases each). In germline, CDR1 is SEHNR, CDR2 FQNEAQ (reference sequence). The CDR3 totals 17 residues. Deletions cut 2 bases from V and 4 bases from J, with 18 bases between. CDR3 sequence reads: CASSLPQTGARYNEQFF. As DNA, the CDR3 is TGTGCCAGCAGCTTACCCCAAACGGGGGCGAGATACAATGAGCAGTTCTTC.

The chain recombines TRBV4-1 with TRBJ1-4; no clear D. The length of the CDR3 is 12 residues. With 1 base removed from V and 8 bases from J, the gap between germline ends came to 5 bases. Germline V gives CDR1 MGHRA, CDR2 YSYEKL. CDR3 in amino acids: CASSQGIEKLFF. CDR3 bases: TGCGCCAGCAGCCAAGGAATCGAAAAACTGTTTTTT.

The rearrangement uses TRBV7-6 and TRBJ2-7, with D maybe TRBD2 (5 bases). V lost 1 base and J lost 7, with 11 bases in between. CDR3 length equals 13 residues. The germline gives CDR1 SGHVS, CDR2 FNYEAQ. The CDR3 coding sequence is TGTGCCAGCAGCTTAGGTCCCGGGAAGGAGCAGTACGTC. This gives the protein CASSLGPGKEQYV.

This chain joins TRBV28 and TRBJ2-7, with 8 bases aligning to TRBD1. This CDR3 is 15 amino acids long. CDR1 is MDHEN and CDR2 is SYDVKM in the germline V gene. With V trimmed by 1 base and J by 4 bases, 6 bases remained unmatched. Here the CDR3 reads CASSLSGRGLYEQYF. CDR3 sequence (DNA): TGTGCCAGCAGTTTATCCGGCAGGGGGCTATACGAGCAGTACTTC.

The V call is TRBV5-6, the J call TRBJ2-3; the D is unclear. The CDR3 is 14 amino acids. Germline lookup yields CDR1 SGHDT and CDR2 YYEEEE. Trimming cost V 0 bases and J 6 bases, with 11 bases left between them. The DNA of the CDR3 is TGTGCCAGCAGCTTGGGGCTATTATACGATACGCAGTATTTT. Protein: CASSLGLLYDTQYF.

This clonotype was observed a few times. The chain has TRBV4-1 and TRBJ2-7; D is unclear. The CDR3 is 15 amino acids. Trimming removed 1 base from V and 2 bases from J, with 12 bases in between. Germline V gene sequence: CDR1 MGHRA, CDR2 YSYEKL. CDR3 bases: TGCGCCAGCAGCCAAGCTTGGAAGGAAACCTACGAGCAGTACTTC. It translates to CASSQAWKETYEQYF.

The chain joins TRBV12-5 to TRBJ1-6; perhaps TRBD1 as D (6 bases). The CDR3 spans 13 residues. CDR1 and CDR2 (germline): LGHNT, FRNRAP. Trimming stripped 3 bases from V and 10 bases from J, with 10 bases between. In nucleotides, the CDR3 is TGTGCTAGTGGTTTTCAGGGGAAGTCACCCCTCCACTTT. Its translation: CASGFQGKSPLHF.

The chain combines TRBV28 with TRBJ2-2; unclear D gene. This CDR3 is 13 amino acids long. Germline loops: CDR1 MDHEN, CDR2 SYDVKM. The V end was cut by 4 bases, the J end by 6 bases, with 9 bases between. The CDR3 region is CASSSTHAGELFF. The CDR3 region has the DNA TGTGCCAGCAGTTCGACACACGCCGGGGAGCTGTTTTTT.

This clonotype came up a few times. The chain links TRBV4-1 to TRBJ1-5; unclear D gene. Germline V gene sequence: CDR1 MGHRA, CDR2 YSYEKL. V was trimmed by 1 base and J by 11 bases, leaving 12 bases between them. The length of the CDR3 is 13 residues. The CDR3, as DNA: TGCGCCAGCAGCCAAGTCAGTCTTGATACCCAGCATTTT. Protein: CASSQVSLDTQHF.

This clonotype has more than one count but fewer than ten. The chain couples TRBV27 to TRBJ2-5, with D perhaps given as TRBD1 or TRBD2 (5 bases each). The CDR3 covers 15 residues. V gave up 5 bases and J gave up 0 bases, with 13 bases separating them. CDR1 is MNHEY and CDR2 is SMNVEV in the germline V gene (reference sequence). The CDR3 DNA reads as TGTGCCAGCAGTCCCCCGGGACCCTACCAAGAGACCCAGTACTTC. It translates to CASSPPGPYQETQYF.

The V call is TRBV12-3 or TRBV12-4, the J call TRBJ2-7; D possibly matches TRBD1 or TRBD2 (5 bases each). Trimming stripped 1 base from V and 5 bases from J, with 9 bases between. The CDR3 is 13 amino acids. CDR3: CASSLGGADEQYV. The DNA for the CDR3 is TGTGCCAGCAGTTTAGGAGGGGCGGACGAGCAGTACGTC.

This clonotype was counted only a few times. V and J are TRBV27 and TRBJ2-5; D might be TRBD1 (6 bases). With 2 bases removed from V and 1 base from J, the gap between germline ends came to 11 bases. The CDR3 runs 15 residues. Germline V gene lookup returns CDR1 MNHEY and CDR2 SMNVEV (reference sequence). The CDR3 spells CASSLRARGQETQYF. CDR3 coding DNA: TGTGCCAGCAGTTTAAGGGCCAGGGGCCAAGAGACCCAGTACTTC.

The chain joins TRBV6-6 to TRBJ1-1, with unresolved D. Germline V gene sequence: CDR1 MNHNY, CDR2 SVGAGI (reference sequence). The CDR3 runs to 15 residues. Deletions cut 5 bases from V and 4 bases from J, with 17 bases between. The CDR3 spells CASSDEGWRPTEAFF. DNA of the CDR3: TGTGCCAGCAGTGATGAGGGTTGGCGCCCCACTGAAGCTTTCTTT.

The V call is TRBV4-2, the J call TRBJ1-1; D is uncertain. The CDR3 consists of 15 residues. Trimming cost V 4 bases and J 3 bases, with 15 bases left between them. The germline gives CDR1 LGHNA, CDR2 YNFKEQ. The CDR3 coding sequence is TGTGCCAGCAGCCCAACAGCGGGCTTGGACACTGAAGCTTTCTTT. Its protein product is CASSPTAGLDTEAFF.